Shown below are 15 T cell receptor beta chains from a single sample sequenced in a study of T cells in Graves' hyperthyroidism and ophthalmopathy. Researchers took RNA transcripts and amplified the TCR beta CDR3 regions from them. The HTBI primer set was used in a first-round RT-PCR of the TCR CDR3. MiXCR was run by TCRdb on the multiplex PCR reads, yielding one entry per CDR3 protein. The sample contains tens of thousands of distinct CDR3 sequences, about 53% of which appear only once. Sequencing used blood. The receptors shown here come from a woman in her sixties with Graves' ophthalmopathy.

Comments on this clonotype: It is likely a read error, because the conserved phenylalanine at the end of the CDR3 is missing. It is unclear where the CDR3 begins or ends on the DNA, so no DNA is shown, and the CDR3 is as TCRdb lists it. The gene calls are TRBV5-1 and TRBJ1-3. Ends included, the CDR3 has 10 residues. CDR1 and CDR2 from the germline V gene are SGHRS and YFSETQ. This chain's CDR3 is CASSLGQVNT.

The rearrangement links TRBV7-2 to TRBJ2-2; 9 positions agree with TRBD1. The CDR3 has 17 amino acids. CDR1 SGHTA and CDR2 FQGNSA come from the germline V gene. V shed 1 base and J 6 bases; nucleotides not matched to a gene: 9. The CDR3 nucleotides read TGTGCCAGCAGCTTAGAGGGAGGGACAGGGTTTTCCGGGGAGCTGTTTTTT. It is translated as CASSLEGGTGFSGELFF.

This clonotype has ten or more counts. The chain carries TRBV6-1 and TRBJ2-7; 9 bases line up with TRBD2. The CDR3 covers 14 residues. Trimming at V came to 9 bases and at J to 3 bases, leaving 9 bases not matched to a gene. Germline CDR1 is MNHNS and CDR2 is SASEGT. CDR3 DNA sequence: TGTGCCAGTATACTGGCTAGCGGGATCTACGAGCAGTACTTC. Protein sequence: CASILASGIYEQYF.

For this clonotype: Since no conserved phenylalanine or tryptophan closes the CDR3, a read error is the likely cause. CDR3 in DNA: TGTGCCAGCAATCCGGGACTAGCGGGGCTAGAGACCCAGTACCTC. This codes for CASNPGLAGLETQYL. This chain joins TRBV6-5 and TRBJ2-5, with 13 bases that match TRBD2. J lost 4 bases, V lost 7 bases, and 6 bases had no gene match. The germline V gene has CDR1 MNHEY and CDR2 SVGAGI. This CDR3 region has 15 residues.

In its sample, this clonotype was seen many times. The chain employs TRBV2 and TRBJ2-2, with TRBD1 identical over 9 bases. V trimming: 7 bases; J trimming: 0 bases; junction bases outside the gene matches: 3. CDR3 length: 15 residues. CDR1 and CDR2 from the germline V gene are SNHLY and FYNNEI. In DNA form, the CDR3 reads TGTGCCAGCATGGGGGACAGGGCGAACACCGGGGAGCTGTTTTTT. This translates into CASMGDRANTGELFF. Drawing the rest from reference TRBV2 and TRBJ2-2, the complete variable domain is EPEVTQTPSHQVTQMGQEVILRCVPISNHLYFYWYRQILGQKVEFLVSFYNNEISEKSEIFDDQFSVERPDGSNFTLKIRSTKLEDSAMYFCASMGDRANTGELFFGEGSRLTVL.

This clonotype has ten or more counts. This chain joins TRBV11-2 and TRBJ1-3, with a tentative D call TRBD1 (5 bases). This CDR3 has 16 amino acids. The germline V gene has CDR1 SGHAT and CDR2 FQNNGV. V was trimmed by 5 bases and J by 4 bases, leaving 18 bases between them. The CDR3 protein is CASSLPGETTGNTIYF. CDR3 bases: TGTGCCAGCAGCCTTCCGGGGGAGACTACAGGAAACACCATATATTTT. Together with reference TRBV11-2 and TRBJ1-3, the CDR3 gives the full variable domain: EAGVAQSPRYKIIEKRQSVAFWCNPISGHATLYWYQQILGQGPKLLIQFQNNGVVDDSQLPKDRFSAERLKGVDSTLKIQPAKLEDSAVYLCASSLPGETTGNTIYFGEGSWLTVV.

This clonotype has ten or more counts. This sequence joins TRBV6-6 and TRBJ1-2; unclear D gene. Germline V gene sequence: CDR1 MNHNY, CDR2 SVGAGI (reference sequence). The V end was cut by 2 bases, the J end by 13 bases, with 11 bases between. The length of the CDR3 is 11 residues. CDR3 DNA: TGTGCCAGCAGTTACGTAGGAGCCATCACCTTC. The encoded protein is CASSYVGAITF.

This clonotype appeared many times. The rearrangement uses TRBV9 and TRBJ2-1; 11 nucleotides agree with TRBD2. V was pared by 3 bases and J by 3 bases, with 2 bases of the junction left unmatched. The CDR3 covers 15 residues. Germline lookup yields CDR1 SGDLS and CDR2 YYNGEE. CDR3 coding DNA: TGTGCCAGCAGCGAACTAGCGGGGGACTACAATGAGCAGTTCTTC. Its translation is CASSELAGDYNEQFF.

The chain couples TRBV10-1 to TRBJ2-1, with 7 bases identical to TRBD2. The CDR3 sequence is 18 residues long. Germline loops: CDR1 WNHNN, CDR2 SYGVQD (reference sequence). Trimming cost V 0 bases and J 2 bases; bases outside gene matches: 10. The CDR3: CASSESEGLAVPYNEQFF. CDR3 nucleotide sequence: TGCGCCAGCAGTGAGTCAGAGGGGCTAGCGGTTCCCTACAATGAGCAGTTCTTC.

Comment on this clonotype: Because the CDR3's place on the DNA is in doubt, the DNA is left out and the CDR3 is given as listed by TCRdb. The CDR3 protein is CASSFYICSARSASGGPRDEQYF. V gene TRBV7-6 combines with J gene TRBJ2-7; the DNA was not compared with TRBD2, the D call given in the table. The CDR3 is made up of 23 amino acids, end residues included. Germline V gene sequence: CDR1 SGHVS, CDR2 FNYEAQ.

The chain joins TRBV15 to TRBJ2-5, with TRBD2 as a possible D gene (6 bases). Germline-derived CDR1 and CDR2 are LNHNV and YYDKDF (reference sequence). This CDR3 region has 17 residues. Trimming shortened V by 1 base and J by 5 bases, and 20 bases separated the two germline ends. DNA of the CDR3: TGTGCCACCAGCAGAGGGGGCGGGGAAGACGATCGGGAGACCCAGTACTTC. Translated, it gives CATSRGGGEDDRETQYF. Together with reference TRBV15 and TRBJ2-5, the CDR3 gives the full variable domain: DAMVIQNPRYQVTQFGKPVTLSCSQTLNHNVMYWYQQKSSQAPKLLFHYYDKDFNNEADTPDNFQSRRPNTSFCFLDIRSPGLGDTAMYLCATSRGGGEDDRETQYFGPGTRLLVL.

The CDR3 DNA is TGCAGTGCTACGGGGGGCTTCCCCACAGATACGCAGTATTTT. Protein sequence: CSATGGFPTDTQYF. This chain links TRBV20-1 with TRBJ2-3; a weak D match, TRBD2 (7 bases). Germline values: CDR1 DFQATT, CDR2 SNEGSKA (reference sequence). The V end lost 4 bases, the J end lost 2 bases, and 13 bases lay between the germline ends. The CDR3 length is 14 residues.

This chain joins TRBV7-2 and TRBJ1-5, with 8 bases fitting TRBD1. This CDR3 spans 14 amino acids. Trimming removed 1 base from V and 11 bases from J; junction bases left unmatched: 7. Germline CDR1 and CDR2: SGHTA and FQGNSA. The CDR3 DNA reads as TGTGCCAGCAGCTTAGTGGCAGGGGGCGAGTCCCAGCATTTT. Encoded protein: CASSLVAGGESQHF.

This clonotype was detected a few times. The J gene is TRBJ1-6, the V gene TRBV25-1, with no clear D. CDR3 length: 14 amino acids. Per the germline V gene, CDR1 is MGHDK and CDR2 is SYGVNS. V dropped 4 bases and J dropped 6 bases, with 10 bases sitting between them. The CDR3, as DNA: TGTGCCAGCAGTGTAGGCAATTTTAATTCACCCCTCCACTTT. Translating gives CASSVGNFNSPLHF.

Worth noting for this clonotype: A much larger clone sits a single nucleotide away, making a read error possible. This CDR3 fails to terminate in the conserved phenylalanine or tryptophan, so it likely reflects a read error. The rearrangement uses TRBV6-6 and TRBJ2-3; a possible D gene is TRBD1 (6 bases). CDR1 MNHNY and CDR2 SVGAGI come from the germline V gene (reference sequence). CDR3 length: 14 amino acids. The V gene lost 7 bases and the J gene lost 2 bases, with 13 bases spanning the gap. For the CDR3, the DNA is TGTGCCAGCACCCACAGGGACGCCACAGATACGCAGTATTCT. It translates to CASTHRDATDTQYS.